The 19 T cell receptor beta chains given below trace back to one sample, sequenced in a study of T-cell reconstitution after alpha-beta-depleted transplantation in children. For TCRbeta, the library was prepared with unique molecular identifiers. TCRdb independently ran MiXCR on the PCR reads; one entry per CDR3 protein. The sample has about 98,000 distinct CDR3 sequences, around a quarter seen once; the top ten hold about 21%. The source was PBMCs, collected before TCRalphabeta/CD19-depleted stem cell transplant. Receptors were obtained from a boy aged 2 to 10 with acute lymphoblastic leukemia, due to receive a stem cell transplant.

This clonotype was found many times. The V gene is TRBV11-2, the J gene TRBJ2-3; D might be TRBD1 or TRBD2, each matching 5 bases. The V and J ends lost 6 bases and 4 bases respectively, with 11 bases between them. The CDR3 totals 13 residues. Per the germline V gene, CDR1 is SGHAT and CDR2 is FQNNGV. In DNA form, the CDR3 reads TGTGCCAGCAGTTCCGGGGCCGCAGATACGCAGTATTTT. Amino acids: CASSSGAADTQYF. The variable domain in full, completed from reference TRBV11-2 and TRBJ2-3, reads EAGVAQSPRYKIIEKRQSVAFWCNPISGHATLYWYQQILGQGPKLLIQFQNNGVVDDSQLPKDRFSAERLKGVDSTLKIQPAKLEDSAVYLCASSSGAADTQYFGPGTRLTVL.

The chain joins TRBV11-2 to TRBJ2-7; 7 bases are a match to TRBD1. Trimming cost V 5 bases and J 3 bases; bases outside gene matches: 1. CDR3 length: 12 residues. CDR1 and CDR2 (germline): SGHAT, FQNNGV. The CDR3 loop reads CASSGTVYEQYF. The CDR3 DNA sequence: TGTGCCAGCAGCGGGACAGTCTACGAGCAGTACTTC.

This chain joins TRBV12-3 or TRBV12-4 and TRBJ1-5, with 7 bases identical to TRBD1. CDR3 length: 15 amino acids. Trimming took 3 bases from V and 7 from J; bases not matched to a gene: 9. The CDR3 loop reads CASSFDRAWPQPQHF. The CDR3 DNA sequence: TGTGCCAGCAGTTTCGACAGGGCATGGCCACAGCCCCAGCATTTT.

This clonotype occurred many times. The V call is TRBV29-1, the J call TRBJ2-1, with 11 bases lining up with TRBD2. Germline-derived CDR1 and CDR2 are SQVTM and ANQGSEA. V was pared by 3 bases and J by 2 bases, with 6 bases of the junction left unmatched. This CDR3 contains 16 residues. The CDR3 DNA reads as TGCAGCGTTGACCTACTAGCGGGAGAGGCCTACAATGAGCAGTTCTTC. Translating gives CSVDLLAGEAYNEQFF.

The chain is built from TRBV10-3 and TRBJ2-5; TRBD2 is a possible D gene (5 bases). V was trimmed by 4 bases and J by 5 bases, leaving 17 bases between them. The CDR3 spans 15 residues. Per germline, CDR1 ENHRY and CDR2 SYGVKD. The CDR3 coding sequence is TGTGCCATCAGTGGCAAGAGCGGAGTACAGGAGACCCAGTACTTC. The encoded protein is CAISGKSGVQETQYF.

This clonotype has a handful of counts. This chain joins TRBV20-1 and TRBJ2-7; possible D gene TRBD2, 6 bases. The CDR3 consists of 12 residues. Germline CDR1 DFQATT, CDR2 SNEGSKA (reference sequence). V lost 6 bases and J 5 bases, leaving 14 bases between the germline ends. In DNA, the CDR3 is TGCAGTGCAAAGGGTCCGGGGGACGAGCAGTACTTC. It codes for CSAKGPGDEQYF.

This clonotype came up a few times. The CDR3 bases are TGCGCCAGCAGCTTGAATCCTAGCGGGAGAGAGTCCGGGGAGCTGTTTTTT. Residues: CASSLNPSGRESGELFF. The J gene is TRBJ2-2, the V gene TRBV5-1; 10 positions match TRBD2. Germline lookup yields CDR1 SGHRS and CDR2 YFSETQ. This CDR3 is 17 amino acids long. Trimming cost V 1 base and J 6 bases; bases outside gene matches: 9.

This clonotype was picked up many times. The chain recombines TRBV5-1 with TRBJ2-2; D could derive from TRBD1 or TRBD2 (5 bases each). Germline V gives CDR1 SGHRS, CDR2 YFSETQ. Trimming took off 4 bases at V and 4 bases at J, with 8 bases between the two ends. This CDR3 spans 13 amino acids. CDR3 protein: CASSRDGTGELFF. The DNA of the CDR3 is TGCGCCAGCAGCCGGGACGGCACCGGGGAGCTGTTTTTT.

V is TRBV10-3 and J is TRBJ1-6; D is ambiguous. V lost 5 bases and J lost 7, with 6 bases in between. This CDR3 has 12 residues. Germline V gene data show CDR1 as ENHRY and CDR2 as SYGVKD. The CDR3 reads CAISPRNSPLHF. CDR3 bases: TGTGCCATCAGTCCTAGAAATTCACCCCTCCACTTT.

This chain uses TRBV28 with TRBJ2-3; TRBD2 matches at 8 bases. This CDR3 contains 16 residues. J lost 3 bases, V lost 6 bases, and 11 bases had no gene match. Germline V gene data show CDR1 as MDHEN and CDR2 as SYDVKM. The CDR3 nucleotides are TGTGCCAGCAGCCTTCGCCTAGCGGGCAATACAGATACGCAGTATTTT. It encodes CASSLRLAGNTDTQYF.

A few counts support this clonotype. The rearrangement joins TRBV5-1 to TRBJ1-4; TRBD1 agrees at 7 bases. The junction had 8 bases not matched to a gene; V was cut back by 4 bases and J by 5 bases. The CDR3 sequence is 15 residues long. The germline gives CDR1 SGHRS, CDR2 YFSETQ. Here the CDR3 DNA reads TGCGCCAGCAGCCCCCAGGGACAGACCAATGAAAAACTGTTTTTT. This encodes CASSPQGQTNEKLFF.

The rearrangement links TRBV7-9 to TRBJ1-6; perhaps TRBD1 as D (6 bases). Germline CDR1 is SEHNR and CDR2 is FQNEAQ (reference sequence). The CDR3 is made up of 14 amino acids. The V gene lost 5 bases and the J gene lost 9 bases, with 14 bases spanning the gap. The CDR3: CASSPPGAGSPLHF. CDR3 DNA: TGTGCCAGCAGCCCACCGGGGGCTGGTTCACCCCTCCACTTT.

There are a few counts of this clonotype. The chain joins TRBV7-2 to TRBJ2-1; D is ambiguous. The germline V gene encodes CDR1 SGHTA and CDR2 FQGNSA. The CDR3 sequence is 12 residues long. V was clipped by 4 bases and J by 15 bases, with 16 bases between them. The CDR3 DNA reads TGTGCCAGCAGCTCGCCTTTGGCTAGGCTGTTCTTC. Translation: CASSSPLARLFF.

V usage is TRBV28 and J usage is TRBJ1-3; no reliable D call. Germline V gives CDR1 MDHEN, CDR2 SYDVKM. V was pared by 8 bases and J by 2 bases, with 25 bases between. The CDR3 has 18 residues. CDR3: CASSERGGSAGAGNTIYF. CDR3 bases: TGTGCCAGCTCGGAGCGGGGTGGTTCAGCCGGAGCTGGAAACACCATATATTTT.

This sequence joins TRBV28 and TRBJ1-2; no definite D call. The CDR3 extends over 14 amino acids. Germline lookup yields CDR1 MDHEN and CDR2 SYDVKM. Deletions cut 1 base from V and 13 bases from J, with 19 bases between. The CDR3 nucleotides are TGTGCCAGCAGTTTATCCACAGTCCCCTGGGCTTGCACCTTC. Its translation is CASSLSTVPWACTF.

This clonotype was counted ten times or more. V usage is TRBV4-3 and J usage is TRBJ1-2, with TRBD1 as a possible D gene (5 bases). V was cut by 1 base and J by 4 bases, with 13 bases left in between. The CDR3 totals 15 residues. The germline gives CDR1 LGHNA, CDR2 YSLEER. The CDR3 loop is CASSQALQVAYGYTF. The CDR3 DNA sequence: TGCGCCAGCAGCCAAGCGCTACAGGTGGCCTATGGCTACACCTTC.

The chain recombines TRBV4-1 with TRBJ1-2; TRBD1 might be the D (5 bases). Trimming pared 0 bases from V and 8 bases from J, leaving 13 bases between. Germline assignment: CDR1 MGHRA and CDR2 YSYEKL. The CDR3 extends over 14 amino acids. The CDR3 here is CASSQEGSGTGYTF. CDR3 DNA sequence: TGCGCCAGCAGCCAAGAAGGGTCAGGGACCGGCTACACCTTC.

V is TRBV28 and J is TRBJ2-1; 7 nucleotides line up with TRBD2. The germline V gene encodes CDR1 MDHEN and CDR2 SYDVKM. The V gene end was trimmed by 8 bases and the J gene end by 9 bases; junction bases not matched to a gene: 16. This CDR3 spans 15 amino acids. CDR3 in DNA: TGTGCCAGCTCCGAGGGTTCTAGCGGTGGCATTGAGCAGTTCTTC. Translation gives CASSEGSSGGIEQFF.

This chain connects TRBV9 to TRBJ2-2, with D possibly being TRBD2 (5 bases). This CDR3 has 15 residues. V lost 0 bases, J lost 9 bases, and 15 bases lay in between. Germline V gene lookup returns CDR1 SGDLS and CDR2 YYNGEE. The CDR3 sequence is CASSVGAGSEWELFF. DNA for the CDR3: TGTGCCAGCAGCGTAGGGGCGGGTAGCGAGTGGGAGCTGTTTTTT.